Each of the 19 T cell receptor beta chains below was sequenced from the same sample in a study of blood T cell repertoires in COVID-19. Using immunoSEQ multiplex PCR, the repertoire was profiled, and TCRdb retains in-frame clones only, with some absent. The sample has 300,000 to 350,000 clones, approximately 85% seen once. Sequencing was done on a sample of PBMCs or T cells enriched from blood (not recorded which). Receptor source: a young man who had recovered from COVID-19.

This clone was counted a single time. V usage is TRBV5-1 and J usage is TRBJ2-1; D might be TRBD2 (6 bases). CDR1 and CDR2 (germline): SGHRS, YFSETQ. Trimming left V 0 bases short and J 6 bases short, with 10 bases between. This CDR3 region has 14 residues. The CDR3 protein is CASSLAGATNEQFF. The CDR3 nucleotides are TGCGCCAGCAGCTTGGCGGGAGCCACCAATGAGCAGTTCTTC.

The rearrangement uses TRBV9 and TRBJ1-2, with D unresolved. The ends were cut back, 3 bases at V and 4 bases at J, with 13 bases in the middle. The germline V gene encodes CDR1 SGDLS and CDR2 YYNGEE. The CDR3 contains 14 residues. The CDR3 bases are TGTGCCAGCAGCGAGAGCGACGGTTCCTATGGCTACACCTTC. This sequence encodes CASSESDGSYGYTF.

This clone showed up just a few times. CDR3 residues: CASSYSSSRYEQYF. In DNA, the CDR3 is TGTGCCAGCAGTTACTCGAGCTCCCGCTACGAGCAGTACTTC. This rearrangement joins TRBV6-5 to TRBJ2-7; no reliable D call. Germline lookup yields CDR1 MNHEY and CDR2 SVGAGI. Trimming removed 0 bases from V and 3 bases from J, with 9 bases in between. The CDR3 contains 14 residues.

The chain uses TRBV27 and TRBJ1-4; 8 bases fit TRBD1. Trimming removed 11 bases from V and 6 bases from J; junction bases left unmatched: 11. Germline-derived CDR1 and CDR2 are MNHEY and SMNVEV (reference sequence). CDR3 length equals 14 residues. The CDR3 DNA reads TGTGCCGTGCGTCAGGGGGCCCCATATGAAAAACTGTTTTTT. This gives the protein CAVRQGAPYEKLFF.

This clone was detected only once. The chain recombines TRBV4-3 with TRBJ1-3; no definite D call. The CDR3 sequence is 13 residues long. Trimming left V 3 bases short and J 4 bases short, with 7 bases between. Germline lookup yields CDR1 LGHNA and CDR2 YSLEER. The CDR3 spells CASSQSPGNTIYF. The CDR3 nucleotides are TGCGCCAGCAGCCAGAGCCCGGGAAACACCATATATTTT.

The DNA for the CDR3 is TGTGCCAGCAGCGTACAGGGGAAGACTGAAGCTTTCTTT. This sequence encodes CASSVQGKTEAFF. The chain uses TRBV7-2 and TRBJ1-1, with 7 positions matching TRBD1. CDR3 length: 13 amino acids. Losses at the gene ends were 5 bases for V and 5 bases for J; bases not matched to a gene: 5. Germline-derived CDR1 and CDR2 are SGHTA and FQGNSA.

The rearrangement joins TRBV5-3 to TRBJ1-3; 7 positions agree with TRBD1. TRBV5-3 qualifies as an ORF whose function is uncertain. This CDR3 is 16 amino acids long. The V and J ends lost 5 bases and 3 bases, in that order; junction bases with no gene match: 11. CDR3 nucleotides: TGTGCCAGAAGTTTTACAACAGGGGTCGGTGGAAACACCATATATTTT. It yields the protein CARSFTTGVGGNTIYF.

The chain has TRBV24-1 and TRBJ1-1; TRBD1 might be the D (5 bases). Germline values: CDR1 KGHDR, CDR2 SFDVKD. V dropped 7 bases and J dropped 1 base, with 9 bases sitting between them. The CDR3 extends over 13 amino acids. This chain's CDR3 is CATRDTGNTEAFF. The CDR3 region has the DNA TGTGCCACCAGGGACACGGGGAACACTGAAGCTTTCTTT.

The J gene is TRBJ2-1, the V gene TRBV6-5; 7 bases align to TRBD1. Trimming took 6 bases from V and 4 from J; bases not matched to a gene: 6. CDR3 size: 14 residues. Germline V gives CDR1 MNHEY, CDR2 SVGAGI. The CDR3 protein is CASSQDRPYNEQFF. As DNA, the CDR3 is TGTGCCAGCAGCCAGGACAGGCCTTACAATGAGCAGTTCTTC.

DNA of the CDR3: TGCGCGGGCACTCGGCTTTACTACCGTCACCGGGGCTCCTACGAGCAGTACTTC. Residues: CAGTRLYYRHRGSYEQYF. The chain links TRBV10-1 to TRBJ2-7; a weak D match, TRBD2 (5 bases). This CDR3 has 18 amino acids. CDR1 and CDR2 from the germline V gene are WNHNN and SYGVQD (reference sequence).

The chain joins TRBV5-1 to TRBJ2-7; the match to TRBD2 covers 10 bases. This CDR3 has 15 residues. The germline V gene has CDR1 SGHRS and CDR2 YFSETQ. The ends lost 5 bases at V and 3 bases at J; junction bases unmatched: 8. CDR3: CASRTLAGGVYEQYF. CDR3 sequence (DNA): TGCGCCAGCAGAACCTTAGCGGGGGGTGTCTACGAGCAGTACTTC.

The V call is TRBV14, the J call TRBJ1-2; D is uncertain. Germline V gene sequence: CDR1 SGHDN, CDR2 FVKESK. The CDR3 is 14 residues long. Trimming cost V 6 bases and J 2 bases, with 13 bases left between them. For the CDR3, the DNA is TGTGCCAGCAGAAAAGACGGAGTCAACTATGGCTACACCTTC. Its translation is CASRKDGVNYGYTF.

The rearrangement uses TRBV5-6 and TRBJ1-6; D may be TRBD1 (6 bases). Germline CDR1 reads SGHDT; CDR2 reads YYEEEE. This CDR3 spans 16 amino acids. V lost 2 bases to trimming and J lost 8 bases, with 17 bases between them. CDR3 nucleotides: TGTGCCAGCAGCTTATTGACAGGTCAAAAGGATTCACCCCTCCACTTT. It translates to CASSLLTGQKDSPLHF. The variable domain in full, completed from reference TRBV5-6 and TRBJ1-6, reads DAGVTQSPTHLIKTRGQQVTLRCSPKSGHDTVSWYQQALGQGPQFIFQYYEEEERQRGNFPDRFSGHQFPNYSSELNVNALLLGDSALYLCASSLLTGQKDSPLHFGNGTRLTVT.

This chain connects TRBV5-8 to TRBJ1-1, with D possibly matching TRBD1 (5 bases). Trimming stripped 3 bases from V and 5 bases from J, with 14 bases between. The CDR3 is 14 amino acids. CDR1 and CDR2 from the germline V gene are SGHTS and YDEGEE. The CDR3: CASSSGESWTEAFF. CDR3 DNA sequence: TGTGCCAGCAGCTCGGGGGAGTCGTGGACTGAAGCTTTCTTT. The full variable domain, with the rest looked up from reference TRBV5-8 and TRBJ1-1, is EAGVTQSPTHLIKTRGQQATLRCSPISGHTSVYWYQQALGLGLQFLLWYDEGEERNRGNFPPRFSGRQFPNYSSELNVNALELEDSALYLCASSSGESWTEAFFGQGTRLTVV.

This chain connects TRBV7-9 to TRBJ1-2; D gene uncertain. V shed 6 bases and J shed 4 bases, with 12 bases lying between them. This CDR3 spans 13 amino acids. Germline V gene data show CDR1 as SEHNR and CDR2 as FQNEAQ (reference sequence). This CDR3 reads CASSPGFFYGYTF. The CDR3 DNA reads as TGTGCCAGCAGTCCAGGCTTTTTCTATGGCTACACCTTC.

This chain connects TRBV18 to TRBJ1-4, with D tentatively TRBD1 (5 bases). The CDR3 extends over 16 amino acids. The germline CDR1 and CDR2 sequences are KGHSH and LQKENI. V was cut by 0 bases and J by 7 bases, with 15 bases left in between. As DNA, the CDR3 is TGTGCCAGCTCACCACCGTTGCAGGGCGGGATTGAAAAACTGTTTTTT. Translation gives CASSPPLQGGIEKLFF.

This chain links TRBV7-8 with TRBJ2-7; D is unresolved. Trimming cost V 3 bases and J 2 bases, with 20 bases left between them. The CDR3 has 17 amino acids. Germline V CDR1 and CDR2: SGHVS, FQNEAQ. CDR3 DNA sequence: TGTGCCAGCAGCTTGGTCGGGTTCAGTGCACTGCCCTACGAGCAGTACTTC. Translating it yields CASSLVGFSALPYEQYF.

There are many counts of this clone. V gene TRBV23-1 combines with J gene TRBJ1-2; 8 nucleotides match TRBD1. TRBV23-1 is treated as an ORF (open reading frame) with a function not yet certain. The junction had 12 bases not matched to a gene; V was cut back by 5 bases and J by 4 bases. CDR3 length: 16 residues. CDR3 nucleotide sequence: TGCGCCAGCAGTGTAGGACAGGGAGCTTTCCCCTATGGCTACACCTTC. Encoded protein: CASSVGQGAFPYGYTF.

The V call is TRBV6-1, the J call TRBJ1-6; 10 positions agree with TRBD1. Germline V CDR1 and CDR2: MNHNS, SASEGT. V gave up 3 bases and J gave up 3 bases; unmatched junction bases: 5. The CDR3 extends over 17 amino acids. CDR3 loop: CASSDPGQGFYNSPLHF. CDR3 sequence (DNA): TGTGCCAGCAGTGATCCGGGACAGGGGTTCTATAATTCACCCCTCCACTTT.